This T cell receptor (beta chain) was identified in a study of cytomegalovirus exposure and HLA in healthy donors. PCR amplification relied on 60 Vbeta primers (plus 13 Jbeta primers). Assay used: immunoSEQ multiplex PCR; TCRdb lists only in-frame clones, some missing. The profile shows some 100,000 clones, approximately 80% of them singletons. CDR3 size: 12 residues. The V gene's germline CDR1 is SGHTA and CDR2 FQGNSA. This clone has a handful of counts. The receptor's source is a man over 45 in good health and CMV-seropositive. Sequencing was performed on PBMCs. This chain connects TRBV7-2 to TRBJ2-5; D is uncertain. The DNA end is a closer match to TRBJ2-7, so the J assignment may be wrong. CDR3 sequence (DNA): TGTGCCAGCAGCCCGAGTTACTACGAGCAGTACTTC. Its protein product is CASSPSYYEQYF.